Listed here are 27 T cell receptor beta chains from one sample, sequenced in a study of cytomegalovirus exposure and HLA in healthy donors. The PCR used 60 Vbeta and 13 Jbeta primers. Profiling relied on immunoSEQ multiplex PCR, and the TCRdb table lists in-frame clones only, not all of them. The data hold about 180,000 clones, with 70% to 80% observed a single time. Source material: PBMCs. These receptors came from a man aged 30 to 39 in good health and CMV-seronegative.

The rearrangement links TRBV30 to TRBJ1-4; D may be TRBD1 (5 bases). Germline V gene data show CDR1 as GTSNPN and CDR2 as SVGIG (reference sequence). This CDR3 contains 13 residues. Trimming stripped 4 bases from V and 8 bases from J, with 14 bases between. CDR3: CAWTGFTQEKLFF. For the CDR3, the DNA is TGTGCCTGGACAGGGTTTACCCAAGAAAAACTGTTTTTT.

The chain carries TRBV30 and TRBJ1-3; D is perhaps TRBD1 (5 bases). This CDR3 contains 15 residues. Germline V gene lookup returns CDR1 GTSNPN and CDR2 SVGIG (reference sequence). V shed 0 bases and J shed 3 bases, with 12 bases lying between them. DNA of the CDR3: TGTGCCTGGAGTGTAAGGGGTTTGGGTGGAAACACCATATATTTT. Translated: CAWSVRGLGGNTIYF.

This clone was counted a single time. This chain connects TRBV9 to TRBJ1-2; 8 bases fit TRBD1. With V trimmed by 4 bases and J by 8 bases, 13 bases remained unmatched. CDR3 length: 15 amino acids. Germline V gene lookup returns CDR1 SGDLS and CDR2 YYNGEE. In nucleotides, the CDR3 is TGTGCCAGCAGCACTCGGACAGGGACGGTTAGCGGCTACACCTTC. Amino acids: CASSTRTGTVSGYTF.

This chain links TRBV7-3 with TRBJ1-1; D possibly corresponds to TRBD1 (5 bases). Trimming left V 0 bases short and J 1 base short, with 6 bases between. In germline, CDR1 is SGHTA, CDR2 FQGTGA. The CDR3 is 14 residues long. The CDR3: CASSLTGQNTEAFF. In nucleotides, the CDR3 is TGTGCCAGCAGCTTAACAGGACAGAACACTGAAGCTTTCTTT.

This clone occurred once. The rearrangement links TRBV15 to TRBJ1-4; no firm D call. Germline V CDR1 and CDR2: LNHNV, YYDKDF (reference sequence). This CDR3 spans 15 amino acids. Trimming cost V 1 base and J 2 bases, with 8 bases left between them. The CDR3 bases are TGTGCCACCAGCAGAGGGGCAAAGACTAATGAAAAACTGTTTTTT. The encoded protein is CATSRGAKTNEKLFF.

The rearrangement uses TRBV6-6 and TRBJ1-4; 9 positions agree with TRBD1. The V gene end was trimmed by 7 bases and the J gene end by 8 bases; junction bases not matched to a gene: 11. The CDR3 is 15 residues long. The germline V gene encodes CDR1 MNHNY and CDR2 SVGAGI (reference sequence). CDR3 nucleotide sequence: TGTGCCAGCAACGACCGGGGACAGGGTGGGGAAAAACTGTTTTTT. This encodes CASNDRGQGGEKLFF.

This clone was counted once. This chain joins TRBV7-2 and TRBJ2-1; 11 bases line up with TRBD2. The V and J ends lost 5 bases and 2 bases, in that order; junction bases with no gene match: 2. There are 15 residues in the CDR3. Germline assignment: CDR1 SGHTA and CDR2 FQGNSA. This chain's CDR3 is CASSQTSGAYNEQFF. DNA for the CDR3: TGTGCCAGCAGCCAGACTAGCGGGGCCTACAATGAGCAGTTCTTC.

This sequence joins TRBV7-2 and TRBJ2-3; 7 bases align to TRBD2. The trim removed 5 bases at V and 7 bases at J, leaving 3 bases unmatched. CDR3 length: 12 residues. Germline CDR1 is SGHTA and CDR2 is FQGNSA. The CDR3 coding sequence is TGTGCCAGCAGCGCGGGGGTACATACGCAGTATTTT. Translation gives CASSAGVHTQYF.

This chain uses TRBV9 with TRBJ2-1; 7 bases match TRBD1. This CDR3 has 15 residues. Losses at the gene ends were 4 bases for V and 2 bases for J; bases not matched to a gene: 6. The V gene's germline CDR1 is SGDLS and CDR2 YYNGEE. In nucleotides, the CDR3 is TGTGCCAGCAGCCCACGACAGGGACCCTACAATGAGCAGTTCTTC. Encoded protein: CASSPRQGPYNEQFF.

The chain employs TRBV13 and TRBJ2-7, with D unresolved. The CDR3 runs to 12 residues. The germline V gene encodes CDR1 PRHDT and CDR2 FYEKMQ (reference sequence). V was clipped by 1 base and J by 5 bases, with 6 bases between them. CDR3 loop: CASSLVGNEQYF. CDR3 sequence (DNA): TGTGCCAGCAGCTTAGTGGGCAACGAGCAGTACTTC.

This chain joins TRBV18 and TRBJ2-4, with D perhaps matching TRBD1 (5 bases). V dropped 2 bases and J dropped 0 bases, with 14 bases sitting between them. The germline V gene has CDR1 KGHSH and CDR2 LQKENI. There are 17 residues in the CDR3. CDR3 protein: CASSPRQSQQAKNIQYF. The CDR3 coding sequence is TGTGCCAGCTCACCAAGACAGAGCCAACAAGCCAAAAACATTCAGTACTTC.

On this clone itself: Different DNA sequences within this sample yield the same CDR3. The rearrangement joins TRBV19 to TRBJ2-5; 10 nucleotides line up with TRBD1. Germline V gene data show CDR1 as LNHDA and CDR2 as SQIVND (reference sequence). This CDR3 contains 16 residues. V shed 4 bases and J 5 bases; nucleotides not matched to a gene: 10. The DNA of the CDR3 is TGTGCCAGTAGTACTTCATTGACAGGGGGCAAGGAGACCCAGTACTTC. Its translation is CASSTSLTGGKETQYF. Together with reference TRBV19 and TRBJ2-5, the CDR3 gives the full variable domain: DGGITQSPKYLFRKEGQNVTLSCEQNLNHDAMYWYRQDPGQGLRLIYYSQIVNDFQKGDIAEGYSVSREKKESFPLTVTSAQKNPTAFYLCASSTSLTGGKETQYFGPGTRLLVL.

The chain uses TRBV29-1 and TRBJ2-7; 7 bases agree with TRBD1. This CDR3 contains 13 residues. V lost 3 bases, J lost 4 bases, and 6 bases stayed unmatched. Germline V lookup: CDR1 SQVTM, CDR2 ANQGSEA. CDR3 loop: CSVEWQGVYEQYF. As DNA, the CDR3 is TGCAGCGTTGAGTGGCAGGGGGTTTACGAGCAGTACTTC.

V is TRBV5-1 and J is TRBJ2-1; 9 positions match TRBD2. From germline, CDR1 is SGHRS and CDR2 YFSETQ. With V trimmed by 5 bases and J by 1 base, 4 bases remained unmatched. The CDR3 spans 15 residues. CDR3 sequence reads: CASSLSGGSYNEQFF. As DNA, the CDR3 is TGCGCCAGCAGTCTTAGCGGGGGATCCTACAATGAGCAGTTCTTC.

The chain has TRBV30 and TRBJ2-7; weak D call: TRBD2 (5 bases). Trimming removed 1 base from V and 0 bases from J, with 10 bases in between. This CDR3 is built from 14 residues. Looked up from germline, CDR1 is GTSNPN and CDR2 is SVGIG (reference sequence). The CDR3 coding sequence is TGTGCCTGGAGTGCAGGACTGTCCTCCTACGAGCAGTACTTC. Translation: CAWSAGLSSYEQYF.

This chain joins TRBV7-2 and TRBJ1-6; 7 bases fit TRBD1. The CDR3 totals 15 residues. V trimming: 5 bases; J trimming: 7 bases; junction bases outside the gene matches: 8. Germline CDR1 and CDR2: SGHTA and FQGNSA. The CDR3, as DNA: TGTGCCAGCAGCCCACGGGACAGTAAAAATTCACCCCTCCACTTT. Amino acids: CASSPRDSKNSPLHF.

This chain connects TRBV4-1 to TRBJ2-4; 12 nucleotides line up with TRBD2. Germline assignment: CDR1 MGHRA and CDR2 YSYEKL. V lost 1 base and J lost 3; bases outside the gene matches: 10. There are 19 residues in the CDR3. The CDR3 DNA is TGCGCCAGCAGCCAAGGATCTAGCGGGAGGGCCGAGGTCAAAAACATTCAGTACTTC. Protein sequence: CASSQGSSGRAEVKNIQYF.

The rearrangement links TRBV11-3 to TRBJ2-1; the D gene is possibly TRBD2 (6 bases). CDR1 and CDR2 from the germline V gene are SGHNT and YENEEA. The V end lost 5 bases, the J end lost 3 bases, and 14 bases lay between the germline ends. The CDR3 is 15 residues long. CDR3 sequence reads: CASSHGSLSYNEQFF. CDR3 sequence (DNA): TGTGCCAGCAGCCACGGGAGTTTAAGCTACAATGAGCAGTTCTTC. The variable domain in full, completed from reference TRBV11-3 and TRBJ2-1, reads EAGVVQSPRYKIIEKKQPVAFWCNPISGHNTLYWYLQNLGQGPELLIRYENEEAVDDSQLPKDRFSAERLKGVDSTLKIQPAELGDSAVYLCASSHGSLSYNEQFFGPGTRLTVL.

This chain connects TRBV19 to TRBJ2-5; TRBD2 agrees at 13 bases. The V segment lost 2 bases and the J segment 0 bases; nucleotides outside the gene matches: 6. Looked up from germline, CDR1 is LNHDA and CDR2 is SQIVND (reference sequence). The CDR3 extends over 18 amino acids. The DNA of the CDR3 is TGTGCCAGTAGTATAACACTAGCGGGAGGGCTGGACCAAGAGACCCAGTACTTC. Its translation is CASSITLAGGLDQETQYF.

The CDR3 loop reads CASSLTYRGYEQYF. For the CDR3, the DNA is TGTGCCAGTAGTTTAACGTACAGGGGCTACGAGCAGTACTTC. V usage is TRBV19 and J usage is TRBJ2-7, with 7 bases matching TRBD1. V lost 5 bases to trimming and J lost 3 bases; unmatched junction nucleotides: 7. The CDR3 is 14 residues long. CDR1 LNHDA and CDR2 SQIVND come from the germline V gene (reference sequence).

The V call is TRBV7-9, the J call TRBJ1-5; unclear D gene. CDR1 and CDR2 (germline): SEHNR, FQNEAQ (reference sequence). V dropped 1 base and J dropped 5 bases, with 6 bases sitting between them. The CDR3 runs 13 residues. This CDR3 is CASSLVGDQPQHF. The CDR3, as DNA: TGTGCCAGCAGCTTAGTTGGAGATCAGCCCCAGCATTTT. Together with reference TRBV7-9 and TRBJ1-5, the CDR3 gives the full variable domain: DTGVSQNPRHKITKRGQNVTFRCDPISEHNRLYWYRQTLGQGPEFLTYFQNEAQLEKSRLLSDRFSAERPKGSFSTLEIQRTEQGDSAMYLCASSLVGDQPQHFGDGTRLSIL.

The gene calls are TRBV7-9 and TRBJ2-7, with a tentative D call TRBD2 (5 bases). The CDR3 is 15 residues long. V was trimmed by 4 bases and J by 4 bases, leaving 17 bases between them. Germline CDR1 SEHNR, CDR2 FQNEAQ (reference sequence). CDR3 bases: TGTGCCAGCAGCTCAGTGGAGCGGACCAATTACGAGCAGTACTTC. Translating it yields CASSSVERTNYEQYF.

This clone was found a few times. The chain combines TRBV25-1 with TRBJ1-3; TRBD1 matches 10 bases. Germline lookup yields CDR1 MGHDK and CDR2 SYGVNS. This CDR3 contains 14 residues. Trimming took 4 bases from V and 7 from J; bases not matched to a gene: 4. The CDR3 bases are TGTGCCAGCAGTGGCCCGGGACAGGGGAACACCATATATTTT. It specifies CASSGPGQGNTIYF.

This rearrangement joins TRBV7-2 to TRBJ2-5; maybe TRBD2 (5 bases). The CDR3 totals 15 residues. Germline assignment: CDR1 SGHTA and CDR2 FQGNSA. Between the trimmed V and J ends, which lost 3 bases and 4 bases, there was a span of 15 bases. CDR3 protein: CASSFDYLGRETQYF. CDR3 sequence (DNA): TGTGCCAGCAGCTTCGACTACCTAGGGAGAGAGACCCAGTACTTC.

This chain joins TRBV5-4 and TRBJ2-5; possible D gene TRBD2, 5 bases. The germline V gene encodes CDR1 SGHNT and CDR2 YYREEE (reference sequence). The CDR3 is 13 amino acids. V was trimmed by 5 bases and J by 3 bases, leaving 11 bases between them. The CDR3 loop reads CASRRAREETQYF. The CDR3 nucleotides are TGTGCCAGCAGAAGGGCGAGGGAAGAGACCCAGTACTTC.

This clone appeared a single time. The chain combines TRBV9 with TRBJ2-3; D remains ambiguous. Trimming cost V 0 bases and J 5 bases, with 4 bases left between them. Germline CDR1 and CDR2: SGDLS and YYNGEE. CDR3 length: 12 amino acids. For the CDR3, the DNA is TGTGCCAGCAGCGTAGACGGAGATACGCAGTATTTT. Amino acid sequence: CASSVDGDTQYF.

The chain's CDR3 is CASSPGQPNTEAFF. As DNA, the CDR3 is TGTGCCAGCAGTCCGGGACAGCCGAACACTGAAGCTTTCTTT. V and J are TRBV6-5 and TRBJ1-1; 7 bases are a match to TRBD1. The CDR3 covers 14 residues. The V segment lost 5 bases and the J segment 1 base; nucleotides outside the gene matches: 4. In germline, CDR1 is MNHEY, CDR2 SVGAGI.